This TCR beta chain was sequenced for a study of CD8 T cells in Susac syndrome. TEMRA cells were FACS-enriched, and CD8+ and CD4+ T cells were isolated negatively. Random hexamers served to reverse transcribe roughly 0.5 to 1 ug RNA. Via MiXCR, TCRdb re-called the immunoSEQ multiplex PCR reads, giving one row per CDR3 protein. The sample lists around 190,000 distinct CDR3 sequences, approximately 95% occurring once. The CDR3 extends over 15 amino acids. J gave up 4 bases and V 4 bases, and 8 bases lay outside the gene matches. The germline gives CDR1 MNHEY, CDR2 SVGAGI. Sequencing was done on a sample of CD8+ T cells from PBMCs. The TCR sequence derives from a human donor with multiple sclerosis. The chain combines TRBV6-5 with TRBJ1-2; the match to TRBD1 covers 8 bases. CDR3 in amino acids: CASSSGTGPRYGYTF. The CDR3 region has the DNA TGTGCCAGCAGTTCTGGGACAGGTCCCCGCTATGGCTACACCTTC.